These 5 T cell receptor beta chains came from one sample sequenced in a study of PD-1 blockade in classical Hodgkin lymphoma. Assay used: immunoSEQ multiplex PCR; TCRdb lists only in-frame clones, some missing. The profile covers over 85,000 clones, with about nine tenths appearing a single time and approximately 2.9% taken by the ten largest. This sample's time point: cycle 4 day 1 (C4D1), after more than five weeks of nivolumab. Relapses following autologous stem cell transplantation were seen in all patients, with brentuximab vedotin exposure varying. This specimen consisted of peripheral blood mononuclear cells (PBMCs), obtained before the fourth cycle of nivolumab. These receptors came from a human donor with classical Hodgkin lymphoma.

The V call is TRBV19, the J call TRBJ1-2; D unclear. Germline assignment: CDR1 LNHDA and CDR2 SQIVND (reference sequence). V lost 3 bases to trimming and J lost 1 base, with 12 bases between them. There are 15 residues in the CDR3. The CDR3 bases are TGTGCCAGTAGTATCGGCGTTAAGGGTAACTATGGCTACACCTTC. Encoded protein: CASSIGVKGNYGYTF.

The chain uses TRBV4-2 and TRBJ1-2; no definite D call. The length of the CDR3 is 15 residues. V gave up 1 base and J gave up 3 bases, with 12 bases separating them. Germline CDR1 LGHNA, CDR2 YNFKEQ. The CDR3 DNA follows: TGTGCCAGCAGCCAAGTTAGGGTGCGCGACTATGGCTACACCTTC. It is translated as CASSQVRVRDYGYTF.

The CDR3 loop is CASSAGRYGYTF. For the CDR3, the DNA is TGTGCCAGCAGCGCCGGGCGTTATGGCTACACCTTC. The rearrangement links TRBV7-2 to TRBJ1-2; D remains unclear. The ends were cut back, 5 bases at V and 5 bases at J, with 9 bases in the middle. This CDR3 spans 12 amino acids. Germline V gene sequence: CDR1 SGHTA, CDR2 FQGNSA.

This clone was observed once. The rearrangement uses TRBV19 and TRBJ2-1; 9 nucleotides match TRBD1. The CDR3 consists of 16 residues. V trimming: 2 bases; J trimming: 8 bases; junction bases outside the gene matches: 10. Germline V lookup: CDR1 LNHDA, CDR2 SQIVND (reference sequence). The CDR3 DNA reads as TGTGCCAGTAGTATATCGGGACAGGGTTACAAAGATGAGCAGTTCTTC. Residues: CASSISGQGYKDEQFF.

The table lists this clone with a count of one. V and J are TRBV10-2 and TRBJ1-4; 11 bases agree with TRBD1. The CDR3 length is 17 residues. V gave up 6 bases and J gave up 11 bases; unmatched junction bases: 17. Germline V lookup: CDR1 WSHSY, CDR2 SAAADI. The CDR3 nucleotides read TGCGCCAGCAGAAGTAGCGGACAGGGGGCGCAGGGTGGGAAACTGTTTTTT. It translates to CASRSSGQGAQGGKLFF.